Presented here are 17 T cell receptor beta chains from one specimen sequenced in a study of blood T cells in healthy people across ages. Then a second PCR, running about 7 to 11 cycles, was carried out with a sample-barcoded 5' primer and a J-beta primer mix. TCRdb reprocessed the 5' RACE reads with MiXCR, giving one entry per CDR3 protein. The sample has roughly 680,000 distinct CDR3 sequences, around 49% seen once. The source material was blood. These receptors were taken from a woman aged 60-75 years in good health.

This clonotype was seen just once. CDR3 region: CASSQGTGLAKNIQYF. DNA for the CDR3: TGCGCCAGCAGTCAAGGGACTGGGCTAGCCAAAAACATTCAGTACTTC. This sequence joins TRBV5-1 and TRBJ2-4; possibly TRBD2 for D (6 bases). The CDR3 length is 16 residues. V shed 5 bases and J shed 0 bases, with 15 bases lying between them. CDR1 and CDR2 (germline): SGHRS, YFSETQ.

The CDR3 spells CASSLYGTSFYEQYF. As DNA, the CDR3 is TGTGCCAGCAGCTTATACGGAACATCATTCTACGAGCAGTACTTC. The chain uses TRBV11-2 and TRBJ2-7, with no clear D. Germline loops: CDR1 SGHAT, CDR2 FQNNGV. The ends were cut back, 2 bases at V and 3 bases at J, with 14 bases in the middle. This CDR3 has 15 amino acids.

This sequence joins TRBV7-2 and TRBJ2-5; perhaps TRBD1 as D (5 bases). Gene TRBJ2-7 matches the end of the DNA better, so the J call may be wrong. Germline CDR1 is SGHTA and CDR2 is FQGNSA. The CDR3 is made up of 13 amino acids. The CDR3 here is CASSFKTDYEQYF. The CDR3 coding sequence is TGTGCCAGCAGCTTTAAGACAGACTACGAGCAGTACTTC.

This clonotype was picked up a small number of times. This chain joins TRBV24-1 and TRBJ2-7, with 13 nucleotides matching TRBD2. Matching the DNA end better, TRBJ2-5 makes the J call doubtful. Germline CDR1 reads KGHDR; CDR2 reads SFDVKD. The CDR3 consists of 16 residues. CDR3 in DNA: TGTGCCACCAGTGACCCTGGGACTAGCGGGAAAGAGACCCAGTACTTC. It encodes CATSDPGTSGKETQYF.

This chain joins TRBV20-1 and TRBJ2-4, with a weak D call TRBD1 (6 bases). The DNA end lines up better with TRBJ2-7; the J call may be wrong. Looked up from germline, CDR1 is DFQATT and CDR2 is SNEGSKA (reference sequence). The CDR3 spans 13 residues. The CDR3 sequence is CSARRAGEYEQYF. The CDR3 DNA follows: TGCAGTGCTAGAAGGGCAGGGGAGTACGAGCAGTACTTC.

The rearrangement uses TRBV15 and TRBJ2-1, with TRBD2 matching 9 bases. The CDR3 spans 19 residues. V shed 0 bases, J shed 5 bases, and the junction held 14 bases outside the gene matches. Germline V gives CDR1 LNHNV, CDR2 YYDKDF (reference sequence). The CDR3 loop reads CATSRDLGASGIHDNEQFF. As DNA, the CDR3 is TGTGCCACCAGCAGAGATCTGGGGGCTAGCGGGATTCACGACAATGAGCAGTTCTTC.

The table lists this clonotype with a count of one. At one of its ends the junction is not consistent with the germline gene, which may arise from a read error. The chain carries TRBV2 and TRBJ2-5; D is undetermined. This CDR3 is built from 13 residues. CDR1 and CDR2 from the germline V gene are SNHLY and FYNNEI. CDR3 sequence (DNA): TGTGCCAGCAGTATTGCGCCGGAAGAGACCCAGTACTTT. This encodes CASSIAPEETQYF.

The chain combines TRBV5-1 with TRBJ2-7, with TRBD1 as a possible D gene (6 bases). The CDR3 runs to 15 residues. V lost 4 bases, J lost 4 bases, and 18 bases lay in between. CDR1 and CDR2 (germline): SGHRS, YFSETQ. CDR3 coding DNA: TGCGCCAGCAGCCCCTCCAGGGGCGATCCTTACGAGCAGTACTTC. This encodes CASSPSRGDPYEQYF.

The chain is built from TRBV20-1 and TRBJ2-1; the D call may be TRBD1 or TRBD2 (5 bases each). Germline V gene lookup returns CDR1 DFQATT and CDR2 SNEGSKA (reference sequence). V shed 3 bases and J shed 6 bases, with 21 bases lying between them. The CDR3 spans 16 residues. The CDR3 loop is CSASMQNTGRFNEQFF. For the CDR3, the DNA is TGCAGTGCTAGTATGCAGAACACGGGACGGTTCAATGAGCAGTTCTTC.

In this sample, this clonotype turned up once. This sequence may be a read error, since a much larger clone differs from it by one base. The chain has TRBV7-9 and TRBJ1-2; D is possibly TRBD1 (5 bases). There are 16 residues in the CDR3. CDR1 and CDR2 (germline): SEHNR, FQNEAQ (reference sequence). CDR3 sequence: CASSGRGEITNYGHTF. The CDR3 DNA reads TGTGCCAGCAGCGGTAGAGGGGAAATTACTAACTATGGCCACACCTTC.

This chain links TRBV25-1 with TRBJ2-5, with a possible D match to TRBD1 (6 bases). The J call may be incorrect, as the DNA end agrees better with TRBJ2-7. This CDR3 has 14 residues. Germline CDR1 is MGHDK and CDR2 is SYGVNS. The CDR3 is CASSSDRYSYEQYF. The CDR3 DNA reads TGTGCCAGCAGTTCCGACAGGTACTCCTACGAGCAGTACTTC.

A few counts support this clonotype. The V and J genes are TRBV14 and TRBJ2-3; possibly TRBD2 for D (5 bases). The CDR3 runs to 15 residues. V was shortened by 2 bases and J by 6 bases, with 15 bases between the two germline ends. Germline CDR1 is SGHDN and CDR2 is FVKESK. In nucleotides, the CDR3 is TGTGCCAGCAGCCAATATCCCGGACTGCGGGATACGCAGTATTTT. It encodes CASSQYPGLRDTQYF. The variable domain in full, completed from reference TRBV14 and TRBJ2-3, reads EAGVTQFPSHSVIEKGQTVTLRCDPISGHDNLYWYRRVMGKEIKFLLHFVKESKQDESGMPNNRFLAERTGGTYSTLKVQPAELEDSGVYFCASSQYPGLRDTQYFGPGTRLTVL.

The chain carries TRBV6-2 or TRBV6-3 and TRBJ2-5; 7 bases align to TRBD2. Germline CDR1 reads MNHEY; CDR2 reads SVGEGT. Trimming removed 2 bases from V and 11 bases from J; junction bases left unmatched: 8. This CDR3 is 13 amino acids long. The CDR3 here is CASSYAGVYEQYF. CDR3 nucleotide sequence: TGTGCCAGCAGTTACGCGGGGGTTTATGAGCAGTACTTC.

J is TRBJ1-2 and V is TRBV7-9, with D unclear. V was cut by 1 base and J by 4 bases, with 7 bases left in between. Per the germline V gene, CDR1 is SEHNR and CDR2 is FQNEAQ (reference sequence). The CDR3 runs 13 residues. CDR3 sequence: CASSLVAPYGYTF. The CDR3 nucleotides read TGTGCCAGCAGCTTAGTGGCACCCTATGGCTACACCTTC. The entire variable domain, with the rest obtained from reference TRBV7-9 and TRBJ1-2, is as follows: DTGVSQNPRHKITKRGQNVTFRCDPISEHNRLYWYRQTLGQGPEFLTYFQNEAQLEKSRLLSDRFSAERPKGSFSTLEIQRTEQGDSAMYLCASSLVAPYGYTFGSGTRLTVV.

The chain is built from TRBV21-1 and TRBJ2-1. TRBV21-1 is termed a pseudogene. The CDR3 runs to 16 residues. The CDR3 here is CASSKDPSKIYNEQFF. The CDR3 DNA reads TGTGCCAGCAGCAAAGACCCAAGTAAAATATACAATGAGCAGTTCTTC.

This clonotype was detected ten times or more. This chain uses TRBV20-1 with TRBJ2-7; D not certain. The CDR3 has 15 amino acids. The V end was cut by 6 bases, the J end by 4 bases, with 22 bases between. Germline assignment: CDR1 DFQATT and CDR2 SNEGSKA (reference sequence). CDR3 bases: TGCAGTGCCCCCCATGGGAATACACCGCAATACGAGCAGTACTTC. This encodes CSAPHGNTPQYEQYF.

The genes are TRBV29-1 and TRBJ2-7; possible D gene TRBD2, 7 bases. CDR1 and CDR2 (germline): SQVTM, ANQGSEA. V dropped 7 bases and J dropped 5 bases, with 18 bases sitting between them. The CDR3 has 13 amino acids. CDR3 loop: CSGEGEGLDEQYF. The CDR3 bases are TGCAGCGGTGAGGGGGAGGGCCTTGACGAGCAGTACTTC.